This T cell receptor beta chain originates from a study of CD8 T cells in ankylosing spondylitis. Findings and limits, study-wide: There was a TCR beta motif, made of roughly eight highly homologous variants, that appeared characteristic of ankylosing spondylitis blood. Disease-linked clones were reportedly significantly enriched in matched ankylosing spondylitis synovial fluid.

TCRdb independently ran MiXCR on the 5' RACE reads; one entry per CDR3 protein. The sample holds about 340,000 distinct CDR3 sequences, approximately 8.2% seen once. V was pared by 5 bases and J by 7 bases, with 11 bases of the junction left unmatched. Germline lookup yields CDR1 SEHNR and CDR2 FQNEAQ (reference sequence). This CDR3 is built from 15 residues. About this clonotype: The antigen remains undetermined.

The clonotype comes from a male donor with ankylosing spondylitis. Sequencing used blood, either unsorted or a sorted T cell fraction (not recorded which). The V gene is TRBV7-9, the J gene TRBJ2-1; TRBD2 matches at 7 bases. CDR3 coding DNA: TGTGCCAGCAGCCCTGCTAGCGGCCCAGGGAATGAGCAGTTCTTC. Residues: CASSPASGPGNEQFF.